The source of this T cell receptor (beta chain) is a study of regulatory T cells in long-lasting Graves disease. Trimming took off 3 bases at V and 5 bases at J, with 11 bases between the two ends. The V gene's germline CDR1 is KGHSH and CDR2 LQKENI. The CDR3 is 13 residues long. This clonotype occurred many times. Time point noted: newly diagnosed GD, antithyroid drugs for less than 3 months. RNA isolated from PBMCs was used to make the TCR library. Clinicians diagnosed Graves' disease using American Thyroid Association guidelines. Building of the TCR beta libraries involved iRepertoire HTBI primers and Arm-PCR of CDR3 regions. In TCRdb, the multiplex PCR reads were re-called with MiXCR into one record per CDR3 protein. The table shows 580,000 or so distinct CDR3 sequences, with 16% occurring only once. These data were also reused for a study on T cells in Graves' hyperthyroidism and ophthalmopathy. As that report states: Thyroid ultrasound and orbital computed tomography, with clinical symptoms and serum thyroxine and TRAb, informed diagnoses.

The rearrangement links TRBV18 to TRBJ2-7; possibly TRBD1 or TRBD2 for D (5 bases each). Sequencing used peripheral blood mononuclear cells (PBMCs), obtained at new diagnosis, from a patient treated with antithyroid drugs. This sequence was found in a man in his late teens or twenties with Graves disease. The CDR3 region is CASSPPGRNEQYF. The CDR3 coding sequence is TGTGCCAGCTCACCCCCGGGACGCAACGAGCAGTACTTC.